One and the same sample provided the 21 T cell receptor beta chains below, sequenced in a study of blood T cell repertoires in COVID-19. The assay was immunoSEQ multiplex PCR, and TCRdb's table has in-frame clones only and misses some. The table shows around 300,000 clones, with 65% to 90% occurring only once. Material: peripheral blood. These receptors were taken from a human donor in a cohort sampled during active COVID-19.

This chain joins TRBV7-2 and TRBJ1-2, with a weak D call TRBD1 (6 bases). CDR1 and CDR2 from the germline V gene are SGHTA and FQGNSA. V was shortened by 5 bases and J by 6 bases, with 25 bases between the two germline ends. This CDR3 is built from 17 residues. CDR3 residues: CASSRPSRDTGGDGYTF. The CDR3 DNA sequence: TGTGCCAGCAGCCGCCCTTCCCGGGACACCGGGGGGGATGGCTACACCTTC.

This clone was observed once. J is TRBJ1-1 and V is TRBV2; possible D gene TRBD1, 6 bases. Germline loops: CDR1 SNHLY, CDR2 FYNNEI. V shed 0 bases and J shed 5 bases, with 10 bases lying between them. The CDR3 sequence is 14 residues long. CDR3 in amino acids: CASSEATRGTEAFF. The CDR3 DNA is TGTGCCAGCAGTGAAGCAACAAGGGGGACTGAAGCTTTCTTT.

The rearrangement links TRBV14 to TRBJ2-7, with 8 bases lining up with TRBD1. CDR1 and CDR2 (germline): SGHDN, FVKESK. J was trimmed by 4 bases and V by 1 base; bases with no gene match: 6. The CDR3 extends over 15 amino acids. CDR3 DNA: TGTGCCAGCAGCCAAGGAGCAGGGGGCTGGTACGAGCAGTACTTC. Residues: CASSQGAGGWYEQYF.

The chain joins TRBV5-6 to TRBJ1-1; TRBD1 matches at 9 bases. CDR1 is SGHDT and CDR2 is YYEEEE in the germline V gene. Unmatched junction bases numbered 4, after V lost 4 bases and J lost 3 bases. The CDR3 consists of 14 residues. Here the CDR3 DNA reads TGTGCCAGCAGCCCCCGGGACAGGGACACTGAAGCTTTCTTT. The encoded protein is CASSPRDRDTEAFF.

V usage is TRBV11-2 and J usage is TRBJ2-2; 8 bases map to TRBD1. The CDR3 sequence is 14 residues long. J lost 1 base, V lost 6 bases, and 1 base had no gene match. The germline gives CDR1 SGHAT, CDR2 FQNNGV. CDR3 DNA: TGTGCCAGCAGAGACAGGGGGAACACCGGGGAGCTGTTTTTT. This sequence encodes CASRDRGNTGELFF.

CDR3 in DNA: TGTGCCAGTATGCCCACGATGAGTGTTGGCTACACCTTC. Its translation is CASMPTMSVGYTF. The chain joins TRBV19 to TRBJ1-2; D uncertain. Germline CDR1 reads LNHDA; CDR2 reads SQIVND (reference sequence). The CDR3 runs to 13 residues. Trimming pared 7 bases from V and 7 bases from J, leaving 16 bases between.

The genes are TRBV7-9 and TRBJ2-1, with 11 bases aligning to TRBD2. Unmatched junction bases numbered 9, after V lost 5 bases and J lost 3 bases. This CDR3 is 17 amino acids long. The germline CDR1 and CDR2 sequences are SEHNR and FQNEAQ (reference sequence). The CDR3 is CASSQTSGGFFYNEQFF. For the CDR3, the DNA is TGTGCCAGCAGCCAAACTAGCGGGGGCTTCTTCTACAATGAGCAGTTCTTC.

The CDR3 DNA reads TGTGCCAGCAGCTTGGATTGGGAGTCAACTCACGAGCAGTACTTC. It is translated as CASSLDWESTHEQYF. The chain joins TRBV5-6 to TRBJ2-7; TRBD2 is a possible D gene (5 bases). CDR3 length: 15 residues. The germline CDR1 and CDR2 sequences are SGHDT and YYEEEE. Between the trimmed V and J ends, which lost 0 bases and 5 bases, there was a span of 15 bases.

The chain links TRBV7-9 to TRBJ1-1; unclear D gene. Germline V gene data show CDR1 as SEHNR and CDR2 as FQNEAQ (reference sequence). The CDR3 is 11 residues long. With 1 base removed from V and 10 bases from J, the gap between germline ends came to 7 bases. The CDR3 nucleotides are TGTGCCAGCAGCTTAGGGGCACGAGCTTTCTTT. This codes for CASSLGARAFF.

The chain has TRBV12-3 or TRBV12-4 and TRBJ1-5, with D hard to call. CDR3 length: 13 amino acids. The germline V and J ends were trimmed by 1 base and 7 bases, with 8 bases remaining between them. The CDR3, as DNA: TGTGCCAGCAGTTTAGACAGTCAGCAGCCCCAGCATTTT. As protein: CASSLDSQQPQHF.

V and J are TRBV30 and TRBJ2-5, with a tentative D call TRBD2 (7 bases). This CDR3 region has 13 residues. CDR1 and CDR2 from the germline V gene are GTSNPN and SVGIG (reference sequence). V dropped 4 bases and J dropped 5 bases, with 14 bases sitting between them. The CDR3 reads CAWMRGTRETQYF. CDR3 bases: TGTGCCTGGATGCGGGGGACAAGGGAGACCCAGTACTTC. Supplemented by reference TRBV30 and TRBJ2-5, the full variable domain reads SQTIHQWPATLVQPVGSPLSLECTVEGTSNPNLYWYRQAAGRGLQLLFYSVGIGQISSEVPQNLSASRPQDRQFILSSKKLLLSDSGFYLCAWMRGTRETQYFGPGTRLLVL.

This chain uses TRBV5-8 with TRBJ2-6; D call uncertain. This CDR3 contains 15 residues. From germline, CDR1 is SGHTS and CDR2 YDEGEE. V dropped 8 bases and J dropped 2 bases, with 14 bases sitting between them. CDR3 DNA sequence: TGTGCCAGACCTTCTAACCCCACTGGGGCCAACGTCCTGACTTTC. Encoded protein: CARPSNPTGANVLTF.

The chain carries TRBV28 and TRBJ1-2, with 8 bases lining up with TRBD1. The CDR3 covers 15 residues. Germline-derived CDR1 and CDR2 are MDHEN and SYDVKM. V was clipped by 2 bases and J by 9 bases; unmatched bases: 11. The CDR3 coding sequence is TGTGCCAGCAGTTTACCCACCGGACAGGGTAGAAGCTACACCTTC. This translates into CASSLPTGQGRSYTF.

This rearrangement joins TRBV19 to TRBJ1-3, with D perhaps TRBD1 (5 bases). Germline CDR1 LNHDA, CDR2 SQIVND (reference sequence). V gave up 5 bases and J gave up 0 bases, with 8 bases separating them. The CDR3 totals 14 residues. The CDR3 DNA sequence: TGTGCCAGTAGTTTGGGGGGCTCTGGAAACACCATATATTTT. This translates into CASSLGGSGNTIYF. The complete variable domain, with remaining parts taken from reference TRBV19 and TRBJ1-3, reads DGGITQSPKYLFRKEGQNVTLSCEQNLNHDAMYWYRQDPGQGLRLIYYSQIVNDFQKGDIAEGYSVSREKKESFPLTVTSAQKNPTAFYLCASSLGGSGNTIYFGEGSWLTVV.

The chain uses TRBV2 and TRBJ2-7; D gene uncertain. Germline CDR1 SNHLY, CDR2 FYNNEI. Trimming cost V 7 bases and J 0 bases, with 10 bases left between them. The CDR3 is 13 residues long. The CDR3, as DNA: TGTGCCAGCACGTGGTCGAGCTCCTACGAGCAGTACTTC. It encodes CASTWSSSYEQYF. Full variable domain (rest looked up from reference TRBV2 and TRBJ2-7): EPEVTQTPSHQVTQMGQEVILRCVPISNHLYFYWYRQILGQKVEFLVSFYNNEISEKSEIFDDQFSVERPDGSNFTLKIRSTKLEDSAMYFCASTWSSSYEQYFGPGTRLTVT.

The J gene is TRBJ1-2, the V gene TRBV3-1 (or the pseudogene TRBV3-2); D is undetermined. V lost 1 base to trimming and J lost 2 bases, with 14 bases between them. The CDR3 consists of 16 residues. Germline CDR1 is LGHDT and CDR2 is YNNKEL (reference sequence). DNA of the CDR3: TGTGCCAGCAGCCAAGGAGGAGGCGGGCCAAACTATGGCTACACCTTC. Its translation is CASSQGGGGPNYGYTF.

This clone was seen only a few times. The chain uses TRBV30 and TRBJ2-3; D is ambiguous. CDR1 is GTSNPN and CDR2 is SVGIG in the germline V gene (reference sequence). This CDR3 is built from 12 residues. V was pared by 4 bases and J by 4 bases, with 9 bases between. The CDR3 region has the DNA TGTGCCTGGACGAGGTGGGCAGATACGCAGTATTTT. Translated: CAWTRWADTQYF.

The chain is built from TRBV6-4 and TRBJ1-1; D is unclear. The CDR3 runs 13 residues. Germline V lookup: CDR1 MRHNA, CDR2 SNTAGT. Deletions cut 2 bases from V and 2 bases from J, with 6 bases between. The CDR3 nucleotides are TGTGCCAGCAGTGACGGAGAAAACACTGAAGCTTTCTTT. Its translation is CASSDGENTEAFF.

J is TRBJ2-2 and V is TRBV11-3; 11 nucleotides line up with TRBD2. The CDR3 contains 16 residues. Germline-derived CDR1 and CDR2 are SGHNT and YENEEA. The junction had 4 bases not matched to a gene; V was cut back by 4 bases and J by 3 bases. The CDR3 region is CASSSSSGGYTGELFF. CDR3 DNA sequence: TGTGCCAGCAGCTCATCTAGCGGGGGGTACACCGGGGAGCTGTTTTTT.

This chain uses TRBV6-5 with TRBJ2-3; 8 bases line up with TRBD2. Trimming cost V 6 bases and J 1 base; bases outside gene matches: 3. The CDR3 spans 14 residues. Germline V CDR1 and CDR2: MNHEY, SVGAGI. CDR3 loop: CASRGTRGTDTQYF. CDR3 DNA: TGTGCCAGCAGAGGGACTAGGGGCACAGATACGCAGTATTTT.

This clone was seen a handful of times. The V and J genes are TRBV2 and TRBJ2-7; D may be TRBD1 (6 bases). CDR3 length: 12 amino acids. The V end was cut by 6 bases, the J end by 8 bases, with 14 bases between. CDR1 is SNHLY and CDR2 is FYNNEI in the germline V gene. For the CDR3, the DNA is TGTGCCAGCAGCACAGGGCCGAGTCAGCAGTACTTC. Its translation is CASSTGPSQQYF.